This note documents a single TCR beta chain sequence. The V gene's germline CDR1 is SGHDN and CDR2 FVKESK. The CDR3 contains 15 residues. The V gene lost 1 base and the J gene lost 1 base, with 11 bases spanning the gap. The data originate from a study of T cell responses to AZD1222 COVID-19 vaccine. Assay used: immunoSEQ multiplex PCR; TCRdb lists only in-frame clones, some missing. The table includes approximately 170,000 clones, around 94% detected once. The chain combines TRBV14 with TRBJ2-7; tentative D call: TRBD1 (5 bases). This receptor was taken from an adult who received the AZD1222 COVID-19 vaccine. The sample was peripheral blood, taken 28 days after the second AZD1222 dose. CDR3 coding DNA: TGTGCCAGCAGCCAAGGGTGGGGCCCTTCCTACGAGCAGTACTTC. It is translated as CASSQGWGPSYEQYF.